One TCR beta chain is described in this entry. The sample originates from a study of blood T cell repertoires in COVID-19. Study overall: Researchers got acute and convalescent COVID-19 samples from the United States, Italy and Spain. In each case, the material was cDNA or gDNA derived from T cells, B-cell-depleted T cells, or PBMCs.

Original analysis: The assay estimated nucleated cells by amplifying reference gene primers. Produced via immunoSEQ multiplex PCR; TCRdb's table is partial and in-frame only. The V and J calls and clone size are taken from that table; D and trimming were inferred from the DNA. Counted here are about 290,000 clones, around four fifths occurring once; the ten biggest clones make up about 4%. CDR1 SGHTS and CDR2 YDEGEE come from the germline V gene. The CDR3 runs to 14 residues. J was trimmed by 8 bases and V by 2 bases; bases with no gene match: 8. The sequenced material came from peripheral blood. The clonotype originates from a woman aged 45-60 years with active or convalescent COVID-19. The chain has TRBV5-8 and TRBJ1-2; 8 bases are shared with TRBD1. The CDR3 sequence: CASSFVRGPEGYTF. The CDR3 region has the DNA TGTGCCAGCAGCTTTGTCAGGGGGCCTGAGGGCTACACCTTC.